The 30 T cell receptor beta chains listed next were all sequenced from one sample in a study of cytomegalovirus exposure and HLA in healthy donors. Primers: 60 Vbeta forward and 13 Jbeta reverse. TCRdb keeps only in-frame clones here, not all; method: immunoSEQ multiplex PCR. This sample has some 200,000 clones, with around 88% found just once. Sequencing used PBMCs. The receptors were gathered from a woman aged 18-29 years in good health and CMV-seronegative.

The chain combines TRBV30 with TRBJ2-7; D possibly corresponds to TRBD1 (6 bases). The length of the CDR3 is 11 residues. Looked up from germline, CDR1 is GTSNPN and CDR2 is SVGIG (reference sequence). V lost 5 bases to trimming and J lost 8 bases, with 13 bases between them. This CDR3 is CAWGTGTKQYF. CDR3 bases: TGTGCCTGGGGCACAGGGACGAAGCAGTACTTC.

This clone has a single count. The V and J genes are TRBV2 and TRBJ2-3, with 9 nucleotides matching TRBD2. With V trimmed by 7 bases and J by 7 bases, 9 bases remained unmatched. Per germline, CDR1 SNHLY and CDR2 FYNNEI. This CDR3 has 14 amino acids. The chain's CDR3 is CASTYGGGANTQYF. The DNA of the CDR3 is TGTGCCAGCACCTATGGCGGGGGGGCAAATACGCAGTATTTT.

The rearrangement uses TRBV9 and TRBJ2-7; TRBD1 agrees at 10 bases. The CDR3 has 16 amino acids. Looked up from germline, CDR1 is SGDLS and CDR2 is YYNGEE. V trimming: 4 bases; J trimming: 2 bases; junction bases outside the gene matches: 9. CDR3 DNA sequence: TGTGCCAGCAGCCCGCATTCGGGACAGGGGACCTACGAGCAGTACTTC. Its translation: CASSPHSGQGTYEQYF.

This chain uses TRBV20-1 with TRBJ2-7; tentative D call: TRBD2 (5 bases). The V and J ends lost 4 bases and 3 bases respectively, with 7 bases between them. The germline gives CDR1 DFQATT, CDR2 SNEGSKA (reference sequence). This CDR3 has 11 residues. The CDR3 region has the DNA TGCAGTGCTAACGGGGACTACGAGCAGTACTTC. Translated, it gives CSANGDYEQYF.

V usage is TRBV4-3 and J usage is TRBJ2-1, with a tentative D call TRBD1 (6 bases). From germline, CDR1 is LGHNA and CDR2 YSLEER. The V end was cut by 4 bases, the J end by 4 bases, with 14 bases between. The CDR3 runs 15 residues. The CDR3 here is CASSPEDRLYNEQFF. The CDR3 DNA is TGCGCCAGCAGCCCAGAGGACAGATTGTACAATGAGCAGTTCTTC.

V usage is TRBV7-9 and J usage is TRBJ1-1; D is perhaps TRBD1 (6 bases). The CDR3 covers 17 residues. V was cut by 6 bases and J by 1 base, with 21 bases left in between. Germline V CDR1 and CDR2: SEHNR, FQNEAQ (reference sequence). CDR3 in amino acids: CASSSIPRGQKNTEAFF. The DNA of the CDR3 is TGTGCCAGCAGTTCAATACCACGCGGACAGAAGAACACTGAAGCTTTCTTT.

This clone came up a few times. The V call is TRBV27, the J call TRBJ2-3; 8 nucleotides align to TRBD2. The V segment lost 5 bases and the J segment 5 bases; nucleotides outside the gene matches: 9. Germline V gene lookup returns CDR1 MNHEY and CDR2 SMNVEV (reference sequence). The CDR3 is made up of 15 amino acids. Here the CDR3 DNA reads TGTGCCAGCAGTACCCCGGGACTAGGGGTAGATACGCAGTATTTT. It is translated as CASSTPGLGVDTQYF.

The gene calls are TRBV19 and TRBJ1-2; D is ambiguous. Trimming shortened V by 8 bases and J by 4 bases, and 14 bases separated the two germline ends. This CDR3 spans 13 amino acids. Germline-derived CDR1 and CDR2 are LNHDA and SQIVND (reference sequence). The CDR3 DNA reads as TGTGCCAGTTTTAACAGCTCCTTCTATGGCTACACCTTC. This codes for CASFNSSFYGYTF.

The chain recombines TRBV27 with TRBJ2-7; D is perhaps TRBD1 (5 bases). The CDR3 has 15 residues. V was trimmed by 5 bases and J by 2 bases, leaving 16 bases between them. Germline CDR1 and CDR2: MNHEY and SMNVEV (reference sequence). Here the CDR3 reads CASSTPDSYAYEQYF. As DNA, the CDR3 is TGTGCCAGCAGTACCCCCGACAGTTACGCCTACGAGCAGTACTTC.

The rearrangement joins TRBV2 to TRBJ1-2, with no clear D. V gave up 1 base and J gave up 5 bases, with 8 bases separating them. This CDR3 is 13 amino acids long. Germline CDR1 reads SNHLY; CDR2 reads FYNNEI. The CDR3 reads CASSEGAPYGYTF. The CDR3 DNA reads as TGTGCCAGCAGTGAAGGGGCGCCGTATGGCTACACCTTC.

This clone was detected only a few times. J is TRBJ2-1 and V is TRBV27; 9 bases agree with TRBD1. Germline V gene data show CDR1 as MNHEY and CDR2 as SMNVEV (reference sequence). The CDR3 contains 14 residues. V dropped 8 bases and J dropped 9; count of bases not matched to a gene: 11. The CDR3 DNA reads as TGTGCCAGCTCACGCCGGGGACAGGGCAGTGAGCAGTTCTTC. Translation gives CASSRRGQGSEQFF.

The J gene is TRBJ1-2, the V gene TRBV2; no reliable D call. The CDR3 sequence is 13 residues long. Germline V gives CDR1 SNHLY, CDR2 FYNNEI. The V end lost 10 bases, the J end lost 2 bases, and 14 bases lay between the germline ends. The CDR3 DNA is TGTGCCACCGGTAGCCTGTGGAACTATGGCTACACCTTC. Its protein is CATGSLWNYGYTF.

This clone has just a few counts. This rearrangement joins TRBV7-9 to TRBJ1-5; D may be TRBD1 (5 bases). The CDR3 extends over 15 amino acids. Trimming took 3 bases from V and 2 from J, leaving 11 bases between them. The germline V gene has CDR1 SEHNR and CDR2 FQNEAQ (reference sequence). CDR3 bases: TGTGCCAGCAGCTTGGGACTCGAGGGCAATCAGCCCCAGCATTTT. Translating gives CASSLGLEGNQPQHF.

The chain links TRBV6-1 to TRBJ2-5, with 7 bases that match TRBD2. CDR1 and CDR2 from the germline V gene are MNHNS and SASEGT. This CDR3 contains 18 residues. V lost 2 bases to trimming and J lost 0 bases; unmatched junction nucleotides: 12. The CDR3 DNA sequence: TGTGCCAGCAGTGAATATCCACGGGTGGCGGGGGACCAAGAGACCCAGTACTTC. Translating it yields CASSEYPRVAGDQETQYF.

The CDR3 region is CASSLLAGGDEQFF. CDR3 sequence (DNA): TGTGCCAGCAGCTTACTAGCGGGAGGGGATGAGCAGTTCTTC. The chain links TRBV7-3 to TRBJ2-1; 12 bases align to TRBD2. Germline loops: CDR1 SGHTA, CDR2 FQGTGA. The trim removed 2 bases at V and 8 bases at J, leaving 1 base unmatched. The CDR3 extends over 14 amino acids.

V usage is TRBV13 and J usage is TRBJ2-7, with 8 bases matching TRBD1. J gave up 5 bases and V 3 bases, and 6 bases lay outside the gene matches. Per the germline V gene, CDR1 is PRHDT and CDR2 is FYEKMQ (reference sequence). The CDR3 consists of 14 residues. Here the CDR3 reads CASSFSRGLDEQYF. The CDR3 nucleotides read TGTGCCAGCAGCTTTAGCAGGGGGCTGGACGAGCAGTACTTC.

The V gene is TRBV2, the J gene TRBJ2-7; TRBD2 is a possible D gene (6 bases). Germline V CDR1 and CDR2: SNHLY, FYNNEI. The V gene lost 1 base and the J gene lost 9 bases, with 10 bases spanning the gap. The CDR3 is 12 amino acids. CDR3 amino acids: CASSEDLGGQYF. CDR3 nucleotides: TGTGCCAGCAGTGAAGATCTGGGAGGGCAGTACTTC.

The chain links TRBV18 to TRBJ2-2; TRBD2 matches at 12 bases. The CDR3 contains 17 residues. The germline V gene has CDR1 KGHSH and CDR2 LQKENI. V lost 5 bases and J lost 3; bases outside the gene matches: 7. The chain's CDR3 is CASSSTSGSRDTGELFF. CDR3 bases: TGTGCCAGCTCATCGACTAGCGGGAGTCGAGACACCGGGGAGCTGTTTTTT.

The V call is TRBV19, the J call TRBJ2-2; 8 positions match TRBD1. The CDR3 runs 15 residues. V was pared by 1 base and J by 7 bases, with 5 bases of the junction left unmatched. Germline V CDR1 and CDR2: LNHDA, SQIVND (reference sequence). The CDR3 here is CASSIGVRGHGELFF. For the CDR3, the DNA is TGTGCCAGTAGTATAGGGGTCAGGGGGCACGGGGAGCTGTTTTTT.

The rearrangement links TRBV13 to TRBJ2-7; D call uncertain. CDR3 size: 12 residues. Looked up from germline, CDR1 is PRHDT and CDR2 is FYEKMQ (reference sequence). Trimming shortened V by 5 bases and J by 6 bases, and 11 bases separated the two germline ends. The CDR3 DNA follows: TGTGCCAGCAGCCCCGGTGCGGTCGAGCAGTACTTC. Translation gives CASSPGAVEQYF.

The chain couples TRBV7-9 to TRBJ1-1; 8 bases align to TRBD1. V gave up 3 bases and J gave up 1 base; unmatched junction bases: 4. CDR1 and CDR2 (germline): SEHNR, FQNEAQ (reference sequence). The CDR3 loop spans 15 amino acids. The CDR3 region has the DNA TGTGCCAGCAGCTTCGCCCAGGGGGCGAACACTGAAGCTTTCTTT. Its protein is CASSFAQGANTEAFF.

The chain uses TRBV15 and TRBJ1-1; D is unresolved. Trimming removed 0 bases from V and 1 base from J, with 12 bases in between. The CDR3 covers 16 residues. In germline, CDR1 is LNHNV, CDR2 YYDKDF (reference sequence). This CDR3 is CATSRDPAGSNTEAFF. For the CDR3, the DNA is TGTGCCACCAGCAGAGATCCAGCGGGATCGAACACTGAAGCTTTCTTT.

The V and J genes are TRBV9 and TRBJ2-1, with TRBD2 matching over 7 bases. CDR1 and CDR2 (germline): SGDLS, YYNGEE. V gave up 0 bases and J gave up 2 bases; unmatched junction bases: 5. This CDR3 has 16 residues. This CDR3 reads CASSVGGAGAYNEQFF. The CDR3 DNA sequence: TGTGCCAGCAGCGTAGGAGGGGCGGGAGCCTACAATGAGCAGTTCTTC.

The table lists this clone with a count of one. The genes are TRBV4-3 and TRBJ2-3, with TRBD2 matching 9 bases. The germline CDR1 and CDR2 sequences are LGHNA and YSLEER. V was pared by 3 bases and J by 2 bases, with 18 bases of the junction left unmatched. The CDR3 contains 20 residues. The DNA of the CDR3 is TGCGCCAGCAGCCAGGGGCGACGCGGGAGGGGTTCGCCGTTCACAGATACGCAGTATTTT. Its protein product is CASSQGRRGRGSPFTDTQYF.

The chain has TRBV4-3 and TRBJ2-3; 8 bases agree with TRBD2. This CDR3 has 17 amino acids. After removal of 3 bases from V and 5 bases from J, the junction contained 13 bases not matched to a gene. Germline V CDR1 and CDR2: LGHNA, YSLEER. CDR3 residues: CASSQRHGLAGGDTQYF. The DNA of the CDR3 is TGCGCCAGCAGCCAGCGCCACGGACTAGCTGGGGGAGATACGCAGTATTTT.

The J gene is TRBJ2-6, the V gene TRBV5-4, with D possibly being TRBD2 (6 bases). V was clipped by 4 bases and J by 0 bases, with 8 bases between them. This CDR3 region has 15 residues. From germline, CDR1 is SGHNT and CDR2 YYREEE (reference sequence). The CDR3 region is CASSPRGSGANVLTF. CDR3 DNA: TGTGCCAGCAGCCCGCGGGGCTCTGGGGCCAACGTCCTGACTTTC.

The chain is built from TRBV23-1 and TRBJ2-3; 7 bases fit TRBD1. TRBV23-1 is sorted into the ORF group, with uncertain function. The CDR3 runs to 13 residues. Trimming at V came to 9 bases and at J to 2 bases, leaving 5 bases not matched to a gene. The CDR3 bases are TGCGCCAGAACCAGGGGGTTCACAGATACGCAGTATTTT. Translating gives CARTRGFTDTQYF.

The CDR3 DNA follows: TGTGCCAGCTCACCACCGGGGGCAGGGGCGTATTCACCCCTCCACTTT. Its translation is CASSPPGAGAYSPLHF. V gene TRBV18 combines with J gene TRBJ1-6; D may be TRBD1 (6 bases). This CDR3 comprises 16 residues. V lost 0 bases to trimming and J lost 8 bases, with 14 bases between them. CDR1 is KGHSH and CDR2 is LQKENI in the germline V gene. Combining the CDR3 with reference TRBV18 and TRBJ1-6 gives the whole variable domain NAGVMQNPRHLVRRRGQEARLRCSPMKGHSHVYWYRQLPEEGLKFMVYLQKENIIDESGMPKERFSAEFPKEGPSILRIQQVVRGDSAAYFCASSPPGAGAYSPLHFGNGTRLTVT.

The count of this clone is one. The gene calls are TRBV5-1 and TRBJ1-5; 9 nucleotides align to TRBD1. The CDR3 runs 17 residues. V gave up 0 bases and J gave up 2 bases; unmatched junction bases: 6. The germline V gene encodes CDR1 SGHRS and CDR2 YFSETQ. In DNA, the CDR3 is TGCGCCAGCAGCTTGGGGAGGACAGGGGATGGCAATCAGCCCCAGCATTTT. It specifies CASSLGRTGDGNQPQHF.

The chain employs TRBV4-2 and TRBJ1-6; no clear D gene. Trimming took 7 bases from V and 10 from J, leaving 14 bases between them. The CDR3 totals 13 residues. CDR1 and CDR2 (germline): LGHNA, YNFKEQ. CDR3: CASIVRYWSPLHF. The DNA of the CDR3 is TGTGCCAGCATAGTTCGGTATTGGTCACCCCTCCACTTT.